This T cell receptor (beta chain) was documented in a study of PD-1 blockade in classical Hodgkin lymphoma (dated by TCRdb to about 2020). For the study in its entirety: Nivolumab dosing was 3 mg/kg intravenously every 2 weeks, continuing until either disease progression or unacceptable toxicity. To define a peripheral blood immune signature of response to PD-1 blockade in classical Hodgkin lymphoma, the study combined TCR beta sequencing with CyTOF.

This specimen's time point label, interpreted: cycle 2 day 1 (C2D1) of nivolumab. Relapse after autologous stem cell transplantation had occurred in all trial patients, and cohorts A, B and C were distinguished by prior brentuximab vedotin exposure. The trial cohort was composed of about 54 patients with relapsed/refractory classical Hodgkin lymphoma, for whom complete response, partial response or progressive disease was recorded as best overall response. Trial patients were treated with single-agent nivolumab in the multi-cohort phase II CheckMate 205 trial. An independent review committee assessed best overall response using the 2007 International Working Group response criteria. Trial PBMCs were collected immediately before nivolumab initiation (C1D1) and during therapy at cycle 2 day 1 and cycle 4 day 1. Peripheral blood was collected in 8 mL Vacutainer Cell Preparation Tubes, from which PBMCs were isolated by centrifugation and then cryopreserved.

Overall results and qualifications from the work: By C4D1, a significant rise was seen in CD4+ TCR diversity but not in CD8+ TCR diversity (p=0.0027 vs p=0.16), and the rise was most apparent among complete responders (p=0.02). Only a single clinical trial cohort was studied, and what caused the repertoire differences, possibly disease activity or prior therapy, remained undefined. Lower diversity was observed in patients in whom nivolumab was started less than 1 year after ASCT, and these patients were excluded from later analyses so that confounding by immune reconstitution would be avoided. Trial patients with a complete response had baseline diversity similar to that of newly diagnosed patients, while partial responders and progressors had significantly lower diversity. Baseline TCR diversity was reported as lower in newly diagnosed patients than in healthy donors, and lower still in relapsed/refractory patients.

The Qiagen DNeasy kit was used to extract genomic DNA from unsorted PBMCs and from the negatively selected CD4+ and CD8+ fractions. TCR beta CDR3 regions were subjected to amplification by immunoSEQ multiplex PCR with primers that anneal to V and J segments. A synthetic immune receptor repertoire was used to minimize amplification bias, and remaining bias was computationally removed after sequencing. In the source study's methods: Repertoire diversity was quantified as the Shannon entropy index using custom Python scripts. Unsorted, CD4+ and CD8+ repertoires were analyzed separately, except for combined analyses in which CD4+ and CD8+ sequences were merged in silico. A clone was considered expanded if an increase in frequency of at least 2-fold after treatment relative to C1D1 was found, and a pseudocount of 0.5 was applied to clones undetected at baseline. Clones with 0 or 1 copy at C1D1 were classified as singleton clones, and clones with 2 or more copies were classified as non-singleton clones. By matching protein sequences in sorted samples from the same patient, clones expanded in unsorted samples were annotated as CD4+, CD8+ or unknown. Diversity changes from C1D1 to C4D1 were tested in paired samples using Wilcoxon tests. Entries here come from immuneACCESS through TCRdb and include only in-frame sequences with V and J called. Some clones fail to appear in such tables; in the studies checked, an unresolved V gene covers under half of the shortfall, and the cause of the remainder is unknown. V and J calls plus clone size are reproduced from that table; the DNA served to infer D and trimming. The sample table contains under 100,000 clones; only one count was recorded for around 90% of them. 2.6% of the sample is held by the ten biggest clonotypes.

The CDR3 sequence holds 15 residues, the cysteine and phenylalanine included. The read is trimmed to its CDR3 DNA, 45 bases read in frame from base 1. The CDR1 and CDR2 encoded by the germline V gene (reference sequence) are MNHEY and SMNVEV. V sheds 5 bases and J sheds 2 bases, leaving 13 bases between their ends. Remarks on this clone: This receptor's antigen is unknown. No clone much larger than this one lies a single base away; base qualities are absent.

The material was peripheral blood mononuclear cells (PBMCs), obtained before the second cycle of nivolumab. The chain is assembled from TRBV27 and TRBJ2-1; TRBD1 might be the D gene, on 6 matching bases. This clonotype was sampled from a human donor with classical Hodgkin lymphoma. The encoded CDR3 is CASSIGQWTYNEQFF. The DNA sequence is given as TGTGCCAGCAGTATCGGACAGTGGACCTACAATGAGCAGTTCTTC.